This T cell receptor (beta chain) was captured by sequencing in a study of T cells in Graves' hyperthyroidism and ophthalmopathy (dated by TCRdb to the late 2010s). For context, the study as a whole: Peripheral blood was collected at initial diagnosis, before any treatment. The 80 to 100 discovery patients were randomly divided into training and test sets at a 7:3 ratio. In more than 5 Graves' hyperthyroidism patients, the study also compared T-cell repertoires from thyroid tissue with T-cell repertoires from blood. Prospective prediction of ophthalmopathy was tested in an independent validation cohort consisting of some 19 hyperthyroidism patients and over 15 patients who later progressed to ophthalmopathy. A discovery cohort of approximately 100 patients, roughly 40 with Graves' ophthalmopathy and more than 55 with stable Graves' hyperthyroidism, was used to find distinguishing TCR V-J signatures. TCR Vbeta CDR3 sequencing of 130 to 150 peripheral blood samples (around 45 ophthalmopathy, about 75 hyperthyroidism and around 17 progressor patients) is reported in the paper. Following sampling, methimazole starting at 30 mg daily was given to hyperthyroidism patients, and high-dose intravenous methylprednisolone was given to ophthalmopathy patients. The full study reports these points: Most expanded thyroid clonotypes (frequency above 0.001) were also detected in blood, suggesting blood repertoires may reflect thyroid immune responses. During validation, the model predicted progression to ophthalmopathy a median of roughly 7.1 months ahead of onset, with around 71% sensitivity and almost 75% specificity. In cross-validation, a model built on a 13 V-J signature told ophthalmopathy apart from stable hyperthyroidism with under 90% sensitivity and roughly 83% specificity, and in testing the same model reached 80%/75%. Sample size was not statistically predetermined, and investigators were not blinded to group allocation.

In the case of this clonotype: The specificity of this receptor is unknown. No base-level quality is on record; no much larger clone is a single base apart.

From its cysteine to its phenylalanine, the CDR3 spans 16 amino acids. Solely the CDR3 DNA is kept, with 48 bases framed from the first base. Germline trimming amounts to 0 bases on V and 0 bases on J, with 0 as the count of junction bases outside the gene matches. The CDR1 and CDR2 encoded by the germline V gene are MDHEN and SYDVKM. The TCR beta CDR3 regions were amplified from the RNA transcripts. The TCR CDR3 was subjected to a first round of RT-PCR using the HTBI primer set and the Qiagen OneStep RT-PCR kit. Libraries were constructed in a second round of multiplex PCR, after which size selection and purification were performed. Sequencing of the libraries was done on an Illumina HiSeq2000 using paired-end 100 bp reads. As for the authors' bioinformatics: Raw data were processed with SOAPnuke, discarding reads with adapters, uncalled bases, mean Phred below 15, or no exact constant-primer or identifier match. COPE v1.2.5 was used to merge the high-quality paired reads, and each unique nucleotide sequence was defined as a clonotype. MiTCR v1.1 was used to align clonotypes to the IMGT TRBV, TRBD and TRBJ reference segments. The analysis included only V-J combinations with a frequency above 0.0001, which together covered 98% to 99.2% of the repertoires. A TCS score was defined as the ratio of F50 (clonal expansion) to E x V (chaos), with BLOSUM62-based TCRdist applied between CDR3 peptides within each V-J. Welch's t-statistics and random forest reduced roughly 500 V-J features to fewer than 15, which were used in a naive Bayes classifier (R e1071). TCRdb redid the processing of the public reads, applying fastp at Q25 and MiXCR, and retained in-frame beta chains. Rows with a matching CDR3 protein are joined into one entry that keeps the most common DNA and genes. These V and J calls rely on TCRdb rather than the paper's analysis. The sample yields hundreds of thousands of distinct CDR3 sequences; approximately 15% were counted once. The ten most abundant clones make up roughly a tenth of the sample.

Stable Graves' hyperthyroidism was defined as no progression to ophthalmopathy during 18 months of follow-up. Hyperthyroidism patients were aged 18 to 65 years and newly diagnosed, with disease duration of less than 2 months. Any patient with an uncontrolled infection, another autoimmune disease, pregnancy or lactation was excluded. Diagnoses were based on clinical symptoms, serum thyroxine and TRAb, thyroid ultrasound and orbital computed tomography. PBMCs were separated from roughly 10 ml of fresh peripheral blood using Ficoll-Paque density gradient centrifugation. Total RNA was extracted with Trizol reagent, and quality was checked on an Agilent 2100 Bioanalyzer.

This TCR came from a woman between 18 and 29 years old with Graves' hyperthyroidism. Recombination connected TRBV28 to TRBJ2-7, with 12 bases in between that match TRBD2. Sequenced sample: blood. The CDR3 here reads CASSLWTSGGSYEQYF. The DNA sequence is TGTGCCAGCAGTTTATGGACTAGCGGGGGCTCCTACGAGCAGTACTTC.